This is a list of T cell receptor beta chains from one sample in a study of blood T cell repertoires in COVID-19. Clones were read by immunoSEQ multiplex PCR, and TCRdb kept only the in-frame ones, dropping some. Altogether 180,000 or so clones are present, 65% to 80% being singletons, with the ten largest covering roughly 12%. Material: peripheral blood. Receptors originate from a man in his fifties or sixties who had recovered from COVID-19. The CDR3 runs from the conserved cysteine through the conserved F or W. The D gene is left open where the match is weak. The size field is filled for only some rows; it gives once, few, many or a size class.

J	size	V	D	CDR3	DNA
TRBJ2-4	few	TRBV2	-	CASSVMREAKNIQYF	TGTGCCAGCAGTGTGATGAGGGAGGCCAAAAACATTCAGTACTTC
TRBJ2-1	-	TRBV6-5	TRBD2	CASGTSGTYNEQFF	TGTGCCAGCGGGACTAGCGGGACCTACAATGAGCAGTTCTTC
TRBJ2-3	-	TRBV6-4	TRBD2	CASSELASTDTQYF	TGTGCCAGCAGTGAACTAGCGAGCACAGATACGCAGTATTTT
TRBJ1-1	-	TRBV2	TRBD1	CASSEQRFQGATEAFF	TGTGCCAGCAGTGAGCAAAGATTTCAGGGGGCCACTGAAGCTTTCTTT
TRBJ2-1	-	TRBV11-3	TRBD1	CASSLFPPGTDNEQFF	TGTGCCAGCAGCTTATTTCCCCCTGGGACAGACAATGAGCAGTTCTTC
TRBJ2-3	-	TRBV18	TRBD2	CASSPLAGVRTDTQYF	TGTGCCAGCTCACCGCTTGCGGGAGTTAGGACAGATACGCAGTATTTT
TRBJ2-1	-	TRBV5-1	-	CATAIAGQSYNEQFF	TGCGCCACCGCTATCGCGGGACAGTCTTACAATGAGCAGTTCTTC
TRBJ1-4	once	TRBV9	-	CASSVVGGWEEKLFF	TGTGCCAGCAGCGTAGTTGGGGGCTGGGAAGAAAAACTGTTTTTT
TRBJ2-1	-	TRBV19	-	CASSIRPGLENNEQFF	TGTGCCAGTAGTATTCGACCGGGACTCGAGAACAATGAGCAGTTCTTC
TRBJ2-7	-	TRBV7-2	-	CASIKAGPYEQYF	TGTGCCAGCATCAAAGCGGGCCCCTACGAGCAGTACTTC
TRBJ2-7	-	TRBV29-1	-	CSVESGLGIREQYF	TGCAGCGTTGAAAGCGGGCTGGGGATCCGAGAGCAGTACTTC
TRBJ2-1	-	TRBV5-1	TRBD2	CASSLVGRTSGSPYEQFF	TGCGCCAGCAGCTTGGTGGGGAGGACTAGCGGGAGTCCGTATGAGCAGTTCTTC
TRBJ1-1	-	TRBV27	-	CASSQTGTLNTEAFF	TGTGCCAGCAGCCAAACCGGGACATTGAACACTGAAGCTTTCTTT
TRBJ2-1	-	TRBV11-3	TRBD2	CASSPGLAGDRNEQFF	TGTGCCAGCAGCCCCGGACTAGCGGGAGACAGGAATGAGCAGTTCTTC
TRBJ2-7	-	TRBV11-2	TRBD1	CASSLTGGFSYEQYF	TGTGCCAGCAGCTTGACAGGGGGTTTCTCCTACGAGCAGTACTTC
TRBJ2-3	-	TRBV11-2	TRBD1	CASSLLQGQGGDTQYF	TGTGCCAGCAGCCTCCTTCAGGGACAGGGAGGAGATACGCAGTATTTT
TRBJ2-7	-	TRBV11-2	TRBD1	CASIKKGTGIDEQYF	TGTGCCAGCATCAAAAAGGGGACAGGGATCGACGAGCAGTACTTC
TRBJ1-2	-	TRBV5-8	-	CASSFGRVLYGYTF	TGTGCCAGCAGCTTCGGGCGGGTCTTGTATGGCTACACCTTC
TRBJ2-2	once	TRBV7-9	TRBD2	CASSPYTSGSANTGELFF	TGTGCCAGCAGCCCTTATACTAGCGGGAGTGCGAACACCGGGGAGCTGTTTTTT
TRBJ1-1	-	TRBV10-3	-	CAIRDQQGTEAFF	TGTGCCATCAGGGATCAGCAGGGTACTGAAGCTTTCTTT
TRBJ1-2	-	TRBV9	-	CASSAQTSNYGYTF	TGTGCCAGCAGCGCACAGACCTCTAACTATGGCTACACCTTC
TRBJ2-4	-	TRBV21-1	-	CASSKEGVGLFPKNIQYF	TGTGCCAGCAGCAAAGAAGGAGTCGGCCTCTTCCCCAAAAACATTCAGTACTTC
TRBJ2-3	-	TRBV3-1/TRBV3-2	-	CASSQLTGLATDTQYF	TGTGCCAGCAGCCAATTGACAGGTTTGGCTACAGATACGCAGTATTTT
TRBJ1-3	-	TRBV28	TRBD1	CASSNGQAGNTIYF	TGTGCCAGCAGCAATGGACAGGCTGGAAACACCATATATTTT
TRBJ2-3	once	TRBV6-1	-	CASSEAGGPFTDTQYF	TGTGCCAGCAGTGAAGCGGGAGGTCCTTTCACAGATACGCAGTATTTT
TRBJ1-2	-	TRBV7-9	-	CASSSPDYYGYTF	TGTGCCAGCAGTTCTCCCGACTACTATGGCTACACCTTC
TRBJ2-7	-	TRBV5-5	-	CASSLLVSGTYEQYF	TGTGCCAGCAGCTTGTTGGTTAGCGGCACCTACGAGCAGTACTTC
TRBJ2-4	-	TRBV7-2	TRBD1	CASSVVDRGNIQYF	TGTGCCAGCAGCGTGGTGGACAGGGGAAACATTCAGTACTTC
TRBJ2-4	-	TRBV10-3	-	CAISEEQANKNIQYF	TGTGCCATCAGTGAAGAACAGGCGAACAAAAACATTCAGTACTTC
TRBJ2-7	-	TRBV6-5	-	CASSYTSRVREQYF	TGTGCCAGCAGTTACACTAGCCGGGTCAGGGAGCAGTACTTC
TRBJ2-2	-	TRBV9	TRBD2	CASSPPGVTSGFTGELFF	TGTGCCAGCAGCCCCCCCGGGGTCACTAGCGGCTTCACCGGGGAGCTGTTTTTT
TRBJ1-2	-	TRBV5-1	TRBD1	CASSAGQGSYGYTF	TGCGCCAGCAGCGCGGGACAGGGGAGCTATGGCTACACCTTC